This T cell receptor (beta chain) was identified during a study of T cell responses to AZD1222 COVID-19 vaccine. In the study overall: Second doses at about 4 or about 12 weeks were pooled. General study results and limits: Spike-specific TCR breadth and depth grew following two AZD1222 doses. The CD4 TCRs associated with vaccination extended across spike and predominated at 160-218 and 743-854.

For this clone: Its antigen is still unknown.

Produced via immunoSEQ multiplex PCR; TCRdb's table is partial and in-frame only. The table shows approximately 150,000 clones, with around 88% occurring only once. Sequenced here: peripheral blood, sampled on day 0 of AZD1222 vaccination. This sequence originates from an adult in good health.

The CDR3 DNA reads TGTGCCATCAGCCTGGACTCCGAGAATCAGCCCCAGCATTTT. This encodes CAISLDSENQPQHF. V gene TRBV10-3 combines with J gene TRBJ1-5, with unresolved D. The germline V gene has CDR1 ENHRY and CDR2 SYGVKD. With 6 bases removed from V and 4 bases from J, the gap between germline ends came to 13 bases. The CDR3 is made up of 14 amino acids.